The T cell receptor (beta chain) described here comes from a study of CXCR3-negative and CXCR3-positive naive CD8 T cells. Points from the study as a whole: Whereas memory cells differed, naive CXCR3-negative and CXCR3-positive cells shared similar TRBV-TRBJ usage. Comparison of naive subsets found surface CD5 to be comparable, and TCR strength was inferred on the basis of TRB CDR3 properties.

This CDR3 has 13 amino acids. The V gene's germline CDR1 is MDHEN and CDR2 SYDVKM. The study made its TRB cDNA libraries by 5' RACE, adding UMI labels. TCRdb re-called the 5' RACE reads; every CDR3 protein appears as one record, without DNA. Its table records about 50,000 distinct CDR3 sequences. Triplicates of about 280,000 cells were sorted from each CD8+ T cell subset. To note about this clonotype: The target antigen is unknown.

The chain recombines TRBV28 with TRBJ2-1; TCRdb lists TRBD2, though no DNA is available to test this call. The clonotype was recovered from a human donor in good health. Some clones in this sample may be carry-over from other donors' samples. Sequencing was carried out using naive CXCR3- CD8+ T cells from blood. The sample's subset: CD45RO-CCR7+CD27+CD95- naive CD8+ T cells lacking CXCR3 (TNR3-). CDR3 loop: CASSLRGKDEQFF.